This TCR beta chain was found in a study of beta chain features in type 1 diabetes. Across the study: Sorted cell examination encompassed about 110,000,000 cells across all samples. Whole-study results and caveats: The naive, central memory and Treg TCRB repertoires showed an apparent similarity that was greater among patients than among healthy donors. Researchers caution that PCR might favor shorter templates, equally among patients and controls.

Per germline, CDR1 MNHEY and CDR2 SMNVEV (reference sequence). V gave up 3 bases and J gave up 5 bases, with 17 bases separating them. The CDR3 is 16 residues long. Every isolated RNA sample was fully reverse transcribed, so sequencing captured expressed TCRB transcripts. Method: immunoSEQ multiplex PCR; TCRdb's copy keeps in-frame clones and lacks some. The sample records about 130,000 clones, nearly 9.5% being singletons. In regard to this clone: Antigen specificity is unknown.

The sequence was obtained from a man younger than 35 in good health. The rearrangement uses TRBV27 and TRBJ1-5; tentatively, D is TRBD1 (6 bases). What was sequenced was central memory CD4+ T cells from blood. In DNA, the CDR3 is TGTGCCAGCAGTTTTACAGGGTCTCTGGGATATCAGCCCCAGCATTTT. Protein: CASSFTGSLGYQPQHF.